These 5 T cell receptor beta chains came from one sample sequenced in a study of human T cells and chemical hapten exposure. In TCRdb, the RACE reads were re-called with MiXCR into one record per CDR3 protein. The sample contains about 350,000 distinct CDR3 sequences, 5.5% of which appear only once. The time point was: pre-sensitization, week 0. The treatment is: therapeutic diphenylcyclopropenone sensitization with weekly scalp DPC. The sequences come from whole blood, collected in connection with sensitization to the hapten diphenylcyclopropenone (DPC). Receptors originate from a woman under 30 with alopecia areata. Some clones in this sample may be carry-over from other donors' samples.

This clonotype has at least ten counts. V gene TRBV6-6 combines with J gene TRBJ1-6, with 7 bases matching TRBD1. Germline V CDR1 and CDR2: MNHNY, SVGAGI (reference sequence). The V segment lost 5 bases and the J segment 10 bases; nucleotides outside the gene matches: 8. The CDR3 is made up of 14 amino acids. In DNA form, the CDR3 reads TGTGCCAGCAGTACAGGGGCACCCGACTCACCCCTCCACTTT. Encoded protein: CASSTGAPDSPLHF.

The chain is built from TRBV6-2 or TRBV6-3 and TRBJ1-2, with a possible D match to TRBD1 (6 bases). The CDR3 is 15 amino acids. Germline values: CDR1 MNHEY, CDR2 SVGEGT. V lost 0 bases, J lost 4 bases, and 12 bases lay in between. The CDR3 nucleotides are TGTGCCAGCAGTTACTCCTCGACAGGTCCCTATGGCTACACCTTC. Translated: CASSYSSTGPYGYTF.

This clonotype was detected many times. The chain has TRBV10-3 and TRBJ2-3; either TRBD1 or TRBD2 may fit D (5 bases each). The CDR3 has 18 amino acids. From germline, CDR1 is ENHRY and CDR2 SYGVKD. V was pared by 0 bases and J by 3 bases, with 19 bases between. This CDR3 is CAISESRGTSPTTDTQYF. As DNA, the CDR3 is TGTGCCATCAGTGAGTCGAGGGGTACCAGCCCCACGACAGATACGCAGTATTTT.

This chain connects TRBV27 to TRBJ2-2; D is perhaps TRBD1 (6 bases). Germline assignment: CDR1 MNHEY and CDR2 SMNVEV (reference sequence). The CDR3 extends over 16 amino acids. V was pared by 3 bases and J by 0 bases, with 11 bases between. The DNA of the CDR3 is TGTGCCAGCAGTTTCAGGGGCCTTCCGAACACCGGGGAGCTGTTTTTT. Translating gives CASSFRGLPNTGELFF.

This clonotype was detected many times. In DNA, the CDR3 is TGTGCCAGCAGTTACGGGGTCTTTACAGATACGCAGTATTTT. Translated, it gives CASSYGVFTDTQYF. The chain uses TRBV12-3 or TRBV12-4 and TRBJ2-3, with D possibly being TRBD2 (5 bases). V was trimmed by 4 bases and J by 3 bases, leaving 11 bases between them. The CDR3 has 14 amino acids.